This TCR beta chain appears in the sequencing data of a study of blood T cell repertoires in COVID-19. Looking at the study overall: Samples representing acute and convalescent COVID-19 were sourced from the United States, Italy and Spain.

V lost 7 bases and J lost 3, with 10 bases in between. The CDR3 loop spans 13 amino acids. Germline CDR1 is LNHDA and CDR2 is SQIVND (reference sequence). Produced via immunoSEQ multiplex PCR; TCRdb's table is partial and in-frame only. In the table there are approximately 190,000 clones, almost 85% of which are singletons. The sample comprised peripheral blood. The sequence derives from a human donor with acute or convalescent COVID-19. The donor label of this sample is uncertain. The chain couples TRBV19 to TRBJ1-5; D is unresolved. CDR3 amino acids: CASKDGLNQPQHF. The CDR3 DNA reads TGTGCCAGTAAGGACGGACTCAATCAGCCCCAGCATTTT.